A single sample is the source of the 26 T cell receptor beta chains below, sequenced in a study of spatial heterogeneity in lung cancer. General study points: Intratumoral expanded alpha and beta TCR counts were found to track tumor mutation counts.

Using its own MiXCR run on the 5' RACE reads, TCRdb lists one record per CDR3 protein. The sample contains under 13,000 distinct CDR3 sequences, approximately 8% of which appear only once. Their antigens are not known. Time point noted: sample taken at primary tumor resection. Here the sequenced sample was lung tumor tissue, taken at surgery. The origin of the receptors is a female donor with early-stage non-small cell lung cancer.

The CDR3 bases are TGTGCCAGCAGCTTGCTCCAGGATAACTATGGCTACACCTTC. Its translation is CASSLLQDNYGYTF. The chain combines TRBV5-4 with TRBJ1-2; D gene uncertain. CDR1 and CDR2 (germline): SGHNT, YYREEE (reference sequence). Trimming stripped 1 base from V and 1 base from J, with 8 bases between. CDR3 length: 14 amino acids. Variable domain in full (rest from reference TRBV5-4 and TRBJ1-2): ETGVTQSPTHLIKTRGQQVTLRCSSQSGHNTVSWYQQALGQGPQFIFQYYREEENGRGNFPPRFSGLQFPNYSSELNVNALELDDSALYLCASSLLQDNYGYTFGSGTRLTVV.

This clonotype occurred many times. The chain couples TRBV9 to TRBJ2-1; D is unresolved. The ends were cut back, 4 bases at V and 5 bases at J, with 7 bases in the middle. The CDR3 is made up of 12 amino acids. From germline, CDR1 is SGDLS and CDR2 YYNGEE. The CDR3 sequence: CASSPYHNEQFF. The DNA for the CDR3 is TGTGCCAGCAGCCCCTACCACAATGAGCAGTTCTTC.

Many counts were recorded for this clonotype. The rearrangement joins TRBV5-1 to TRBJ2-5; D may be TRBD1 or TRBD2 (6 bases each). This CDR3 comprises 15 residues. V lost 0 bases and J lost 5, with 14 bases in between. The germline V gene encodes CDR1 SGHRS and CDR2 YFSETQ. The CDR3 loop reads CASSLEGGSGETQYF. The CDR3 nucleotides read TGCGCCAGCAGCTTGGAAGGGGGGTCCGGTGAGACCCAGTACTTC.

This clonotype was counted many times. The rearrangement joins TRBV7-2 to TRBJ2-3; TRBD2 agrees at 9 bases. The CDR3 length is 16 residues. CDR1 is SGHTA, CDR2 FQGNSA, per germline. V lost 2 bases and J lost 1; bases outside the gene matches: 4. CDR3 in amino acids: CASSLFSSGGTDTQYF. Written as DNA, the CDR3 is TGTGCCAGCAGCTTATTTTCTAGCGGGGGCACAGATACGCAGTATTTT.

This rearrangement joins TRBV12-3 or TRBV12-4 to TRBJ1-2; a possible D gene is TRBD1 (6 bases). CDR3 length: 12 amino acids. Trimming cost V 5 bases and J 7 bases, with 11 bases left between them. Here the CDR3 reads CASSRTAPGYTF. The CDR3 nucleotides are TGTGCCAGCAGTAGGACAGCCCCTGGCTACACCTTC.

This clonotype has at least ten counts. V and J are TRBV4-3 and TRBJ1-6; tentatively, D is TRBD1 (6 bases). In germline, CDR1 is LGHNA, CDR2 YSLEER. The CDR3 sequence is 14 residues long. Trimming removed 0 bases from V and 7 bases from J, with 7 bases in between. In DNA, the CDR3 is TGCGCCAGCAGCCAAGAGGGGGCGAATTCACCCCTCCACTTT. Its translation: CASSQEGANSPLHF.

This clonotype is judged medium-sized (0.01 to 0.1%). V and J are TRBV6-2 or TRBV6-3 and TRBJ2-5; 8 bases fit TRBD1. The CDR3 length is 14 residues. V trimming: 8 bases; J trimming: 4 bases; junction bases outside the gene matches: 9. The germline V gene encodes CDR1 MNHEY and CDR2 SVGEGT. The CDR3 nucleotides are TGTGCCAGCGTCATTGGGACAGGTGGAGAGACCCAGTACTTC. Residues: CASVIGTGGETQYF.

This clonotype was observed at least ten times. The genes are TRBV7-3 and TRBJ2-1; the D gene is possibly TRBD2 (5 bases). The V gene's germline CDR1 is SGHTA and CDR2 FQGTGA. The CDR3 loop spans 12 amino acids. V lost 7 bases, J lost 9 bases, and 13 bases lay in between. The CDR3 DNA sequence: TGTGCCAGCAACCTGGGAGAGGGTGAGCAGTTCTTC. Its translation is CASNLGEGEQFF.

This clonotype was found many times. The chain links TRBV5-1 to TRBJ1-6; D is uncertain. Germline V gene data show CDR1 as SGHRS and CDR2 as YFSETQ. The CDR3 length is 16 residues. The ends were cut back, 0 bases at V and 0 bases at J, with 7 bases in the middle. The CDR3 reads CASSLDVGSYNSPLHF. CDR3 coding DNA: TGCGCCAGCAGCTTGGATGTCGGCTCCTATAATTCACCCCTCCACTTT.

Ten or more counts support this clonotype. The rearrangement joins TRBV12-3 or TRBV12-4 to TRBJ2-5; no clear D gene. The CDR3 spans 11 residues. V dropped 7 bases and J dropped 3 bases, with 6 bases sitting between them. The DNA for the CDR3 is TGTGCCAGCACCCGGGAAGAGACCCAGTACTTC. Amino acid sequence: CASTREETQYF.

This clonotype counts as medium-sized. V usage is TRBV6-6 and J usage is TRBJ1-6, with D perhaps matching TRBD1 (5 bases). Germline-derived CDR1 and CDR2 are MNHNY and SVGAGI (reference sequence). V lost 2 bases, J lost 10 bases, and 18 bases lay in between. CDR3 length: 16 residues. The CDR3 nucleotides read TGTGCCAGCAGTTACCCCCAAACAGGCTTAAGGTCACCCCTCCACTTT. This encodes CASSYPQTGLRSPLHF.

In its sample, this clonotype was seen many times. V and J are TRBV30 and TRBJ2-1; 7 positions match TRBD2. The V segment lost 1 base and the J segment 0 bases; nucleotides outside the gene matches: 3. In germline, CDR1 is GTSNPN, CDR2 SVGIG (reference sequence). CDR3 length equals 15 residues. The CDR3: CAWSDGGSSYNEQFF. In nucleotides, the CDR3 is TGTGCCTGGAGTGACGGGGGGAGCTCCTACAATGAGCAGTTCTTC. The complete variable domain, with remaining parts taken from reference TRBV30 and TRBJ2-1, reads SQTIHQWPATLVQPVGSPLSLECTVEGTSNPNLYWYRQAAGRGLQLLFYSVGIGQISSEVPQNLSASRPQDRQFILSSKKLLLSDSGFYLCAWSDGGSSYNEQFFGPGTRLTVL.

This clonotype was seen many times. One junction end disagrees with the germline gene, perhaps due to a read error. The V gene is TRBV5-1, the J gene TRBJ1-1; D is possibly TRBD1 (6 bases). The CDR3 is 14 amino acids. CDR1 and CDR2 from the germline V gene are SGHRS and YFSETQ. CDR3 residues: CASSSGQQNTGAFF. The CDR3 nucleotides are TGCGCCAGCAGCTCGGGACAACAGAACACTGGAGCTTTCTTT. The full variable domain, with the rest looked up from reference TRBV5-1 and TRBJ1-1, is KAGVTQTPRYLIKTRGQQVTLSCSPISGHRSVSWYQQTPGQGLQFLFEYFSETQRNKGNFPGRFSGRQFSNSRSEMNVSTLELGDSALYLCASSSGQQNTGAFFGQGTRLTVV.

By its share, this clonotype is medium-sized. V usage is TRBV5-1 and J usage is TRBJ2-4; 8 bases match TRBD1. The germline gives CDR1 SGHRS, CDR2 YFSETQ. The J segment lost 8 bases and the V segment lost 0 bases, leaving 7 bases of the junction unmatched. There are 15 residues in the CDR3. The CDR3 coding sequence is TGCGCCAGCAGCTTGGGACAGGGGAATGTAGACATTCAGTACTTC. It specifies CASSLGQGNVDIQYF.

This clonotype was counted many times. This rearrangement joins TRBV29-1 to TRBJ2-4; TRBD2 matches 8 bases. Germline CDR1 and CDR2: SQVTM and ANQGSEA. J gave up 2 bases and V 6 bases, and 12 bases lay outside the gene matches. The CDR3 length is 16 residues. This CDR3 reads CSVGKRGRESKNIQYF. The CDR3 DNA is TGCAGCGTGGGAAAGCGGGGGCGCGAGTCCAAAAACATTCAGTACTTC.

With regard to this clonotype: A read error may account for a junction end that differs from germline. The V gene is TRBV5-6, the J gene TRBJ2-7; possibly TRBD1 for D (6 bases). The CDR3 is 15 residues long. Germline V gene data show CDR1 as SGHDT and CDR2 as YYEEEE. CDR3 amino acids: CANSTIRGHSYEQYF. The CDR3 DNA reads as TGTGCCAACAGCACGATCAGGGGACACTCCTACGAGCAGTACTTC. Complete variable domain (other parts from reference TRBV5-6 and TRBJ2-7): DAGVTQSPTHLIKTRGQQVTLRCSPKSGHDTVSWYQQALGQGPQFIFQYYEEEERQRGNFPDRFSGHQFPNYSSELNVNALLLGDSALYLCANSTIRGHSYEQYFGPGTRLTVT.

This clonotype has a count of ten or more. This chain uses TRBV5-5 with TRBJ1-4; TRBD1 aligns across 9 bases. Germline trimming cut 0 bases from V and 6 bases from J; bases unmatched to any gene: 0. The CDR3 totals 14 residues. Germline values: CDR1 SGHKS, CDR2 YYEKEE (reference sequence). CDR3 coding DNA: TGTGCCAGCAGCTTGGGGACAGGGGATGAAAAACTGTTTTTT. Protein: CASSLGTGDEKLFF.

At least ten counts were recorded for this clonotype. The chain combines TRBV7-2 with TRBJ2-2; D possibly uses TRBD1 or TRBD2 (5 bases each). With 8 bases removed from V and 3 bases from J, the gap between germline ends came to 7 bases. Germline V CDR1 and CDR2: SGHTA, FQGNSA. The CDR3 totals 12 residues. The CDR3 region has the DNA TGTGCCAGCGGGACGCACACCGGGGAGCTGTTTTTT. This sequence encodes CASGTHTGELFF.

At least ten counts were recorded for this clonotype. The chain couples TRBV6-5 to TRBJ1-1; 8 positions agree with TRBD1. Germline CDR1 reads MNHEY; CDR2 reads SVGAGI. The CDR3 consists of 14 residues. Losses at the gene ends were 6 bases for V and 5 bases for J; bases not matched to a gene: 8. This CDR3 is CASRSRGTGTEAFF. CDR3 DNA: TGTGCCAGCAGGAGTCGCGGGACAGGTACTGAAGCTTTCTTT.

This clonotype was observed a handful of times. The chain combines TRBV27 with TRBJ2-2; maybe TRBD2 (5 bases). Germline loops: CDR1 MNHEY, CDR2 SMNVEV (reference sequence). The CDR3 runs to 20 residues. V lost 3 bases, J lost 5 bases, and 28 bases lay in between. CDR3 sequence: CASSLGPITPGFLGTGELFF. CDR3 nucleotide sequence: TGTGCCAGCAGTTTGGGTCCAATCACCCCGGGGTTCTTAGGGACCGGGGAGCTGTTTTTT.

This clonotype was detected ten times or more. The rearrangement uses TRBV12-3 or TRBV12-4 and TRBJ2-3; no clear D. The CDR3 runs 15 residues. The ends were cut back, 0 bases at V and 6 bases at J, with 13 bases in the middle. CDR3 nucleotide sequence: TGTGCCAGCAGTTTAGCGCTCGGATTCGCCGATACGCAGTATTTT. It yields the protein CASSLALGFADTQYF.

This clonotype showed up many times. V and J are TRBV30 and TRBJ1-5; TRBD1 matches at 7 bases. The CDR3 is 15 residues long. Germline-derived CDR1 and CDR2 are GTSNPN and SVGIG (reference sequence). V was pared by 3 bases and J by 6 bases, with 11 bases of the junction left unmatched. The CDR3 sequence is CAWSPLRGLGQPQHF. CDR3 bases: TGTGCCTGGAGCCCACTGAGGGGGCTCGGTCAGCCCCAGCATTTT.

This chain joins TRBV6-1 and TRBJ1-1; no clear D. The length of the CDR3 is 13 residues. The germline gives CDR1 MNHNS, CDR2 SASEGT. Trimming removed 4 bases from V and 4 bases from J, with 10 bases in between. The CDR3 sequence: CASSAARSTEAFF. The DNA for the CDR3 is TGTGCCAGCAGTGCCGCGAGGAGCACTGAAGCTTTCTTT.

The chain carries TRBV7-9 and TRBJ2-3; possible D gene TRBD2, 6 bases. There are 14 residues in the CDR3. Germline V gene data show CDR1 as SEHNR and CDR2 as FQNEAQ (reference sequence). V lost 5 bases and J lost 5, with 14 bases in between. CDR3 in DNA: TGTGCCAGCAGCCAGGCGGGGAATCGAGATACGCAGTATTTT. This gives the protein CASSQAGNRDTQYF.

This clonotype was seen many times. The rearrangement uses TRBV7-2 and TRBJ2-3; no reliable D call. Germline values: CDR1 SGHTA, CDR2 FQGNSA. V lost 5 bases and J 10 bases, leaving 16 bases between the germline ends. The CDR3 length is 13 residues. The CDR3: CASSAAWSEAQYF. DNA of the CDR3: TGTGCCAGCAGCGCCGCCTGGTCCGAGGCGCAGTATTTT.

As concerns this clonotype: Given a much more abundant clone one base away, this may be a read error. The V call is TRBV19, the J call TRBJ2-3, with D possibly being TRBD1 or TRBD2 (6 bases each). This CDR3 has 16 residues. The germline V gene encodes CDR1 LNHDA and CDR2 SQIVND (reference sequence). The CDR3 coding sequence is TGTACCAGTAGTATAGATGGAGGGAACAGGGAAGATACGCAGTATTTT. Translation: CTSSIDGGNREDTQYF.